This is a list of T cell receptor beta chains from one sample in a study of response to subunit inactivated influenza vaccine. TCRdb re-called the RT-PCR reads through MiXCR, storing one row per CDR3 protein. The sample shows approximately 730,000 distinct CDR3 sequences, approximately 13% of them seen only once. This specimen consisted of PBMCs from blood, obtained around 15 days before vaccination. The receptors derive from a middle-aged man who received an inactivated influenza vaccine. Each CDR3 is given with its conserved first and last residue. The D gene is left open where the match is weak. Clone size is not always given. Where it is, it says once, few, many or a class for expanded clones.

d_gene: TRBD2; j_gene: TRBJ2-1; v_gene: TRBV7-6; abundance: .; CDR3nt: TGTGCCAGCAGCTTACCCCTTGTTTCGTGGGAGGGCCTGAATGAGCAGTTCTTC; CDR3aa: CASSLPLVSWEGLNEQFF
d_gene: .; j_gene: TRBJ1-1; v_gene: TRBV6-1; abundance: .; CDR3nt: TGTGCCAGCATCAGAAGTGAAGCTTTCTTT; CDR3aa: CASIRSEAFF
d_gene: .; j_gene: TRBJ1-2; v_gene: TRBV12-3/TRBV12-4; abundance: many; CDR3nt: TGTGCCAGCAGTCCGACAGTTAACTATGGCTACACCTTC; CDR3aa: CASSPTVNYGYTF
d_gene: TRBD2; j_gene: TRBJ2-1; v_gene: TRBV6-5; abundance: few; CDR3nt: TGTGCCAGCAGTTACGGGACTAGCTACAATGAGCAGTTCTTC; CDR3aa: CASSYGTSYNEQFF
d_gene: TRBD1; j_gene: TRBJ1-5; v_gene: TRBV19; abundance: .; CDR3nt: TGTGCCAGTAGAATCCGGTTAGGCAGGGGGCTCAATCAGCCCCAGCATTTT; CDR3aa: CASRIRLGRGLNQPQHF
d_gene: .; j_gene: TRBJ2-1; v_gene: TRBV2; abundance: .; CDR3nt: TGTGCCAGCAGTGTTCGGGACACCTCCTACAATGAGCAGTTCTTC; CDR3aa: CASSVRDTSYNEQFF
d_gene: TRBD1; j_gene: TRBJ2-3; v_gene: TRBV3-1; abundance: .; CDR3nt: TGTGCCAGCAGAGAACGGGGACAGGCCACAGATACGCAGTATTTT; CDR3aa: CASRERGQATDTQYF
d_gene: .; j_gene: TRBJ2-5; v_gene: TRBV10-3; abundance: .; CDR3nt: TGTGCCACCGGGGGGCAGGGTTCTTTAGAGACCCAGTACTTC; CDR3aa: CATGGQGSLETQYF
d_gene: TRBD2; j_gene: TRBJ2-7; v_gene: TRBV10-3; abundance: .; CDR3nt: TGTGCCATCAGTGAGTCCTTGAGCGGGGGCTACGAGCAGTACTTC; CDR3aa: CAISESLSGGYEQYF
d_gene: .; j_gene: TRBJ2-5; v_gene: TRBV20-1; abundance: .; CDR3nt: TGCAGTGCTAAGAAGGGGCTAGGGGAGACCCAGTACTTC; CDR3aa: CSAKKGLGETQYF
d_gene: .; j_gene: TRBJ1-5; v_gene: TRBV3-1; abundance: .; CDR3nt: TGTGCCAGCAGCCAAAACCAAGATCAGCCCCAGCATTTT; CDR3aa: CASSQNQDQPQHF
d_gene: .; j_gene: TRBJ1-1; v_gene: TRBV5-1; abundance: .; CDR3nt: TGCGCCAGCAGCCGGTTATTTTTCACTGAAGCTTTCTTT; CDR3aa: CASSRLFFTEAFF
d_gene: .; j_gene: TRBJ2-3; v_gene: TRBV29-1; abundance: .; CDR3nt: TGCAGCGTCAGGGCCTCTTCCTATTACACAGATACGCAGTATTTT; CDR3aa: CSVRASSYYTDTQYF
d_gene: .; j_gene: TRBJ1-6; v_gene: TRBV12-3/TRBV12-4; abundance: few; CDR3nt: TGTGCCAGCAGTGCTGGACGGAGCTATAATTCACCCCTCCACTTT; CDR3aa: CASSAGRSYNSPLHF
d_gene: .; j_gene: TRBJ1-5; v_gene: TRBV18; abundance: few; CDR3nt: TGTGCCAGCTCACCTGGGGACAATCAGCCCCAGCATTTT; CDR3aa: CASSPGDNQPQHF
d_gene: .; j_gene: TRBJ2-7; v_gene: TRBV7-2; abundance: .; CDR3nt: TGTGCCAGCAGCCTAACACAGACCATGTCCTACGAGCAGTACTTC; CDR3aa: CASSLTQTMSYEQYF
d_gene: .; j_gene: TRBJ2-1; v_gene: TRBV4-3; abundance: many; CDR3nt: TGCGCCAGCAGCCAAGAGGGGCGCTCCTACAATGAGCAGTTCTTC; CDR3aa: CASSQEGRSYNEQFF
d_gene: .; j_gene: TRBJ2-1; v_gene: TRBV6-2/TRBV6-3; abundance: few; CDR3nt: TGTGCCCTCGGTCCGGCCCATGAGCAGTTCTTC; CDR3aa: CALGPAHEQFF
d_gene: TRBD1; j_gene: TRBJ2-1; v_gene: TRBV7-9; abundance: few; CDR3nt: TGTGCCAGCAGTCGACAGCAGGGGGTAATCGGTGAGCAGTTCTTC; CDR3aa: CASSRQQGVIGEQFF
d_gene: .; j_gene: TRBJ2-2; v_gene: TRBV11-2; abundance: few; CDR3nt: TGTGCCAGCAGCTTATTCCTAGGGCGGAGGGGGAACACCGGGGAGCTGTTTTTT; CDR3aa: CASSLFLGRRGNTGELFF
d_gene: TRBD2; j_gene: TRBJ2-7; v_gene: TRBV20-1; abundance: .; CDR3nt: TGCAGTGCCCCGCCTGGGGGGGTGTACGAGCAGTACTTC; CDR3aa: CSAPPGGVYEQYF
d_gene: TRBD2; j_gene: TRBJ2-2; v_gene: TRBV5-5; abundance: many; CDR3nt: TGTGCCAGCAGCAGATATAGCGGGAGGGCCGGGGAGCTGTTTTTT; CDR3aa: CASSRYSGRAGELFF
d_gene: TRBD2; j_gene: TRBJ2-7; v_gene: TRBV6-2/TRBV6-3; abundance: .; CDR3nt: TGTGCCAGCAGACTAGCGGGAGGGGAAGAGCAGTACTTC; CDR3aa: CASRLAGGEEQYF
d_gene: .; j_gene: TRBJ2-1; v_gene: TRBV4-2; abundance: many; CDR3nt: TGTGCCAGCAGCCAAGAAACGTTTCCCTCCTACAATGAGCAGTTCTTC; CDR3aa: CASSQETFPSYNEQFF
d_gene: .; j_gene: TRBJ2-5; v_gene: TRBV5-1; abundance: many; CDR3nt: TGCGCCAGCTCTCGAGACTTCCAAGAGACCCAGTACTTC; CDR3aa: CASSRDFQETQYF
d_gene: .; j_gene: TRBJ2-7; v_gene: TRBV5-1; abundance: .; CDR3nt: TGCGCCAGCAGCCTGGGGCCCGCCGGGAGCTCCTACGAGCAGTACTTC; CDR3aa: CASSLGPAGSSYEQYF